These 26 T cell receptor beta chains share one sample of origin, sequenced in a study of CD8 T cells in ankylosing spondylitis. TCRdb re-called the 5' RACE reads with MiXCR, one entry per CDR3 protein. The sample lists 300,000 to 400,000 distinct CDR3 sequences; roughly 14% were seen once. Sequences were obtained from blood, either unsorted or a sorted T cell fraction (not recorded which). These TCRs come from a male donor with ankylosing spondylitis or in good health (not recorded which).

The rearrangement uses TRBV20-1 and TRBJ1-2; 7 bases match TRBD1. V lost 5 bases to trimming and J lost 3 bases; unmatched junction nucleotides: 12. The germline V gene encodes CDR1 DFQATT and CDR2 SNEGSKA (reference sequence). The CDR3 length is 15 residues. CDR3 amino acids: CSAQRSGQSYYGYTF. The CDR3 DNA is TGCAGTGCTCAACGATCGGGACAGAGCTACTATGGCTACACCTTC.

The rearrangement joins TRBV5-5 to TRBJ2-7; 8 nucleotides agree with TRBD1. V gave up 4 bases and J gave up 0 bases; unmatched junction bases: 9. Germline values: CDR1 SGHKS, CDR2 YYEKEE (reference sequence). This CDR3 region has 16 residues. The CDR3 here is CASSRRQGPSSYEQYF. CDR3 bases: TGTGCCAGCAGCCGTAGACAGGGGCCAAGCTCCTACGAGCAGTACTTC.

This clonotype was seen more than once but under ten times. The CDR3 sequence: CASSQGWPRMLFF. The CDR3 coding sequence is TGTGCCAGCAGCCAAGGTTGGCCCCGAATGCTGTTTTTT. J is TRBJ2-2 and V is TRBV3-1; unclear D gene. Per germline, CDR1 LGHDT and CDR2 YNNKEL (reference sequence). V was clipped by 1 base and J by 13 bases, with 13 bases between them. The CDR3 has 13 amino acids.

This clonotype was observed a few times. The genes are TRBV3-1 and TRBJ2-1, with 8 bases matching TRBD2. Germline CDR1 LGHDT, CDR2 YNNKEL (reference sequence). The V segment lost 4 bases and the J segment 15 bases; nucleotides outside the gene matches: 11. The CDR3 spans 13 residues. DNA of the CDR3: TGTGCCAGCAGCCGGGAGGAGCGGGGGTTAAGGTTCTTC. It is translated as CASSREERGLRFF.

The chain links TRBV6-1 to TRBJ2-3, with D unresolved. The CDR3 loop spans 14 amino acids. The V gene lost 6 bases and the J gene lost 2 bases, with 12 bases spanning the gap. Germline V CDR1 and CDR2: MNHNS, SASEGT. The CDR3 is CASSPGFITDTQYF. DNA for the CDR3: TGTGCCAGCAGCCCCGGGTTCATCACAGATACGCAGTATTTT.

This clonotype was observed a few times. The V gene is TRBV5-1, the J gene TRBJ2-1, with 12 bases lining up with TRBD2. The junction had 3 bases not matched to a gene; V was cut back by 2 bases and J by 0 bases. CDR1 and CDR2 from the germline V gene are SGHRS and YFSETQ. The CDR3 is 17 amino acids. DNA of the CDR3: TGCGCCAGCAGCTTACTAGCGGGAGGATACTCCTACAATGAGCAGTTCTTC. Protein sequence: CASSLLAGGYSYNEQFF.

The table lists this clonotype with a few counts. The chain is built from TRBV5-1 and TRBJ2-7; the D gene could be TRBD1 or TRBD2 (6 bases each). V was trimmed by 0 bases and J by 2 bases, leaving 9 bases between them. The V gene's germline CDR1 is SGHRS and CDR2 YFSETQ. The CDR3 has 14 amino acids. CDR3 nucleotide sequence: TGCGCCAGCAGCTTGGGGGGGGACACCTACGAGCAGTACTTC. Translated: CASSLGGDTYEQYF.

This clonotype came up a few times. J is TRBJ1-5 and V is TRBV9, with D maybe TRBD1 (6 bases). Germline-derived CDR1 and CDR2 are SGDLS and YYNGEE. This CDR3 contains 14 residues. The V end lost 3 bases, the J end lost 4 bases, and 11 bases lay between the germline ends. CDR3 coding DNA: TGTGCCAGCAGCGGGGGTACAGGGAATCAGCCCCAGCATTTT. This codes for CASSGGTGNQPQHF.

V usage is TRBV11-3 and J usage is TRBJ2-2; D gene unclear. CDR1 is SGHNT and CDR2 is YENEEA in the germline V gene. The CDR3 has 14 residues. The V gene lost 7 bases and the J gene lost 2 bases, with 11 bases spanning the gap. The chain's CDR3 is CASTGGANTGELFF. The CDR3 DNA follows: TGTGCCAGCACCGGCGGCGCCAACACCGGGGAGCTGTTTTTT.

The chain joins TRBV20-1 to TRBJ1-2, with 8 bases fitting TRBD1. The CDR3 is 13 amino acids. J gave up 4 bases and V 6 bases, and 7 bases lay outside the gene matches. Looked up from germline, CDR1 is DFQATT and CDR2 is SNEGSKA (reference sequence). The CDR3 reads CSASDRGVYGYTF. The CDR3 DNA reads as TGCAGTGCCTCCGACAGGGGAGTCTATGGCTACACCTTC.

Points on this clonotype: Compared with germline, one end of the junction differs, possibly owing to a read error. The CDR3 spells CARKTASCEQYF. CDR3 nucleotide sequence: TGTGCCCGCAAAACAGCCTCCTGCGAGCAGTACTTC. The chain is built from TRBV19 and TRBJ2-7; D is ambiguous. This CDR3 contains 12 residues. The germline gives CDR1 LNHDA, CDR2 SQIVND (reference sequence).

This clonotype was detected a few times. CDR3 DNA sequence: TGTGCCAGCAGCGCCCCGGGACTAGGACGAGATACGCAGTATTTT. Translation gives CASSAPGLGRDTQYF. The chain links TRBV7-8 to TRBJ2-3; 8 bases are a match to TRBD2. The CDR3 runs 15 residues. The V and J ends lost 5 bases and 5 bases, in that order; junction bases with no gene match: 9. CDR1 SGHVS and CDR2 FQNEAQ come from the germline V gene.

This clonotype was recorded a few times. The V and J genes are TRBV25-1 and TRBJ2-3; D possibly corresponds to TRBD2 (6 bases). The CDR3 extends over 14 amino acids. V was trimmed by 4 bases and J by 6 bases, leaving 14 bases between them. CDR1 is MGHDK, CDR2 SYGVNS, per germline. CDR3 DNA: TGTGCCAGCAGTGCAACGGGAGAAGGGGATACGCAGTATTTT. Protein product: CASSATGEGDTQYF.

J is TRBJ2-7 and V is TRBV9, with 13 bases that match TRBD2. The V and J ends lost 2 bases and 6 bases, in that order; junction bases with no gene match: 8. This CDR3 is 16 amino acids long. Germline V lookup: CDR1 SGDLS, CDR2 YYNGEE. The CDR3 loop reads CASSVGLAGVGSEQYF. DNA for the CDR3: TGTGCCAGCAGCGTCGGACTAGCGGGAGTCGGAAGCGAGCAGTACTTC.

This clonotype was seen a few times. The rearrangement links TRBV20-1 to TRBJ2-1; no clear D gene. Germline V gene data show CDR1 as DFQATT and CDR2 as SNEGSKA (reference sequence). V shed 0 bases and J shed 0 bases, with 9 bases lying between them. The CDR3 is 15 amino acids. CDR3 residues: CSARDLQSSYNEQFF. The CDR3 DNA reads TGCAGTGCTAGAGATCTGCAAAGCTCCTACAATGAGCAGTTCTTC.

This clonotype was recorded at least ten times. The chain joins TRBV5-1 to TRBJ2-6; D not certain. Looked up from germline, CDR1 is SGHRS and CDR2 is YFSETQ. V lost 6 bases to trimming and J lost 1 base, with 5 bases between them. The CDR3 is 13 residues long. CDR3 residues: CASTYSGANVLTF. Here the CDR3 DNA reads TGCGCCAGCACATATTCTGGGGCCAACGTCCTGACTTTC.

The chain links TRBV4-2 to TRBJ2-5; maybe TRBD2 (5 bases). Germline V CDR1 and CDR2: LGHNA, YNFKEQ. The CDR3 length is 15 residues. With 0 bases removed from V and 5 bases from J, the gap between germline ends came to 13 bases. The CDR3 DNA sequence: TGTGCCAGCAGCCAAGAACTCGGCCCGGGGGAGACCCAGTACTTC. Translating it yields CASSQELGPGETQYF.

This clonotype showed up just a few times. The genes are TRBV5-1 and TRBJ1-2; D might be TRBD1 (5 bases). This CDR3 region has 13 residues. Germline V lookup: CDR1 SGHRS, CDR2 YFSETQ. Trimming pared 0 bases from V and 7 bases from J, leaving 10 bases between. The CDR3 bases are TGCGCCAGCAGCTTGGCGACAGACGCTGGCTACACCTTC. It yields the protein CASSLATDAGYTF.

In its sample, this clonotype was seen many times. The chain carries TRBV12-3 or TRBV12-4 and TRBJ2-2, with no clear D. V lost 5 bases and J 4 bases, leaving 5 bases between the germline ends. The CDR3 is made up of 12 amino acids. CDR3 amino acids: CASSTSTGELFF. The CDR3 DNA sequence: TGTGCCAGCAGTACCAGCACCGGGGAGCTGTTTTTT.

V and J are TRBV5-1 and TRBJ2-1; 10 positions match TRBD2. Germline values: CDR1 SGHRS, CDR2 YFSETQ. The CDR3 contains 16 residues. J was trimmed by 4 bases and V by 1 base; bases with no gene match: 5. CDR3 protein: CASSLISGRGYNEQFF. CDR3 nucleotide sequence: TGCGCCAGCAGCTTGATAAGCGGGAGGGGGTACAATGAGCAGTTCTTC.

This chain links TRBV12-3 or TRBV12-4 with TRBJ1-4; the D is unclear. The CDR3 contains 12 residues. V lost 8 bases and J lost 5, with 9 bases in between. The chain's CDR3 is CASGKRNEKLFF. In DNA, the CDR3 is TGTGCCAGCGGGAAACGAAATGAAAAACTGTTTTTT.

This clonotype has more than one count but fewer than ten. The chain uses TRBV28 and TRBJ1-2, with a weak D call TRBD1 (5 bases). The length of the CDR3 is 13 residues. CDR1 is MDHEN, CDR2 SYDVKM, per germline. Trimming removed 8 bases at V and 5 bases at J, with 15 bases between. CDR3 sequence reads: CASRGDLRYGYTF. Here the CDR3 DNA reads TGTGCCAGCCGGGGGGACCTCCGGTATGGCTACACCTTC.

J is TRBJ2-1 and V is TRBV30, with D tentatively TRBD1 (6 bases). CDR3 size: 14 residues. Germline CDR1 is GTSNPN and CDR2 is SVGIG (reference sequence). V gave up 4 bases and J gave up 10 bases, with 20 bases separating them. CDR3 amino acids: CAWILLRGVSEQFF. CDR3 nucleotides: TGTGCCTGGATTCTCCTCAGGGGTGTCTCGGAGCAGTTCTTC.

Many counts were recorded for this clonotype. The V and J genes are TRBV4-1 and TRBJ1-1; D is undetermined. The V gene's germline CDR1 is MGHRA and CDR2 YSYEKL. The length of the CDR3 is 17 residues. Trimming pared 1 base from V and 0 bases from J, leaving 15 bases between. The CDR3 loop reads CASSQVLNSLMNTEAFF. As DNA, the CDR3 is TGCGCCAGCAGCCAAGTTTTGAACTCCTTGATGAACACTGAAGCTTTCTTT.

This clonotype was seen more than once but under ten times. The CDR3 sequence is CASSLRGTGSYEQYF. The CDR3, as DNA: TGTGCCAGCAGCTTAAGAGGGACAGGGTCCTACGAGCAGTACTTC. V is TRBV7-2 and J is TRBJ2-7; 9 bases agree with TRBD1. The trim removed 2 bases at V and 1 base at J, leaving 3 bases unmatched. The CDR3 consists of 15 residues. Germline CDR1 SGHTA, CDR2 FQGNSA. The whole variable domain, remainder taken from reference TRBV7-2 and TRBJ2-7, is GAGVSQSPSNKVTEKGKDVELRCDPISGHTALYWYRQSLGQGLEFLIYFQGNSAPDKSGLPSDRFSAERTGGSVSTLTIQRTQQEDSAVYLCASSLRGTGSYEQYFGPGTRLTVT.

Points on this clonotype: A much larger clone lies a single base off, so this may be a read error. The J gene is TRBJ2-7, the V gene TRBV2; the D gene could be TRBD1 or TRBD2 (5 bases each). The CDR3 spans 13 residues. V was clipped by 8 bases and J by 2 bases, with 13 bases between them. Germline lookup yields CDR1 SNHLY and CDR2 FYNNEI. The DNA for the CDR3 is TGTGCCAGCTGTCGGGACGGAACCTACGAGCAGTACTTC. It encodes CASCRDGTYEQYF.